These 14 T cell receptor beta chains came from one sample sequenced in a study of T cell clones after liver transplantation (dated by TCRdb to 2018 to 2020). Library prep was done by the immunoSEQ multiplex PCR assay. Held by TCRdb, this immuneACCESS table contains in-frame sequences only and omits some clones. Under half of the omission traces to an unresolved V gene where checked; the cause of the rest is unknown. The sample table shows about 51,000 clones, and around 85% are seen once. Approximately 15% of the sample rests with the top ten. The specimen was CD8+ T cells from blood, collected 12 months after liver transplant. These receptors were taken from a human patient who received a liver transplant. Once a transplant has taken place, some T cells may be donor derived.

The chain combines TRBV27 with TRBJ2-1, with 8 positions matching TRBD2. Germline-derived CDR1 and CDR2 are MNHEY and SMNVEV (reference sequence). Trimming cost V 7 bases and J 5 bases; bases outside gene matches: 10. The CDR3 contains 15 residues. The CDR3 region has the DNA TGTGCCAGCACCGAAGCGGGAGAATTGCACAATGAGCAGTTCTTC. Residues: CASTEAGELHNEQFF.

The rearrangement joins TRBV19 to TRBJ1-1; 7 bases fit TRBD1. CDR1 and CDR2 from the germline V gene are LNHDA and SQIVND (reference sequence). The CDR3 totals 12 residues. Trimming cost V 7 bases and J 8 bases; bases outside gene matches: 7. For the CDR3, the DNA is TGTGCCAGTAATTCAGGGGGTCGAGAAGCTTTCTTT. This gives the protein CASNSGGREAFF.

CDR3 sequence reads: CASSLEEGVGYTF. In DNA form, the CDR3 reads TGTGCCAGCAGCTTAGAGGAGGGTGTTGGCTACACCTTC. The V gene is TRBV7-9, the J gene TRBJ1-2; D is ambiguous. Trimming shortened V by 1 base and J by 7 bases, and 10 bases separated the two germline ends. Per germline, CDR1 SEHNR and CDR2 FQNEAQ (reference sequence). The CDR3 covers 13 residues.

V gene TRBV7-2 combines with J gene TRBJ2-1; no reliable D call. The germline gives CDR1 SGHTA, CDR2 FQGNSA. Trimming pared 4 bases from V and 3 bases from J, leaving 7 bases between. This CDR3 has 13 amino acids. The CDR3 loop is CASSSYNYNEQFF. CDR3 nucleotide sequence: TGTGCCAGCAGCTCATACAACTACAATGAGCAGTTCTTC.

This rearrangement joins TRBV27 to TRBJ2-5; 8 bases fit TRBD1. The end of the DNA aligns better with TRBJ2-7, so the J call may be wrong. The V gene's germline CDR1 is MNHEY and CDR2 SMNVEV (reference sequence). This CDR3 region has 14 residues. The CDR3 sequence is CASASGGAGYEQYF. The CDR3 nucleotides read TGTGCCAGCGCCTCAGGGGGCGCCGGGTACGAGCAGTACTTC.

In its sample, this clone was seen once. CDR3 coding DNA: TGTGCCAGCAGTTTCCGACTGGGAAGCTCCTACAATGAGCAGTTCTTC. It specifies CASSFRLGSSYNEQFF. The chain carries TRBV6-8 and TRBJ2-1; no clear D gene. The V gene lost 4 bases and the J gene lost 0 bases, with 13 bases spanning the gap. Germline assignment: CDR1 MNHGY and CDR2 SAAAGT. The CDR3 is 16 amino acids.

V and J are TRBV5-4 and TRBJ1-4, with D tentatively TRBD1 (6 bases). Deletions cut 4 bases from V and 0 bases from J, with 13 bases between. Germline CDR1 and CDR2: SGHNT and YYREEE (reference sequence). The CDR3 covers 16 residues. CDR3 sequence (DNA): TGTGCCAGCAGCCCGGGACACCCTGCAACTAATGAAAAACTGTTTTTT. This codes for CASSPGHPATNEKLFF.

The chain has TRBV28 and TRBJ1-3; D is possibly TRBD1 (5 bases). This CDR3 contains 15 residues. Trimming cost V 6 bases and J 4 bases, with 16 bases left between them. The germline V gene encodes CDR1 MDHEN and CDR2 SYDVKM. CDR3 protein: CASRRNSRAGNTIYF. Here the CDR3 DNA reads TGTGCCAGCAGGCGTAACAGCAGGGCCGGAAACACCATATATTTT.

The chain is built from TRBV11-2 and TRBJ2-1; D is undetermined. V was shortened by 6 bases and J by 8 bases, with 14 bases between the two germline ends. CDR1 and CDR2 (germline): SGHAT, FQNNGV. The CDR3 is 13 amino acids. The CDR3 DNA reads TGTGCCAGCAGGAAGACGAGCGAATATGAGCAGTTCTTC. Translating gives CASRKTSEYEQFF.

The rearrangement links TRBV19 to TRBJ2-1, with 9 nucleotides matching TRBD2. The V and J ends lost 4 bases and 8 bases, in that order; junction bases with no gene match: 18. The CDR3 sequence is 18 residues long. Germline CDR1 LNHDA, CDR2 SQIVND (reference sequence). The CDR3 DNA follows: TGTGCCAGTAGTACCCAGATTCGAATAGCGGGAGTCGGCGATGAGCAGTTCTTC. Translating gives CASSTQIRIAGVGDEQFF.

This chain joins TRBV28 and TRBJ1-5; D is unclear. The CDR3 totals 16 residues. Trimming cost V 2 bases and J 0 bases, with 11 bases left between them. From germline, CDR1 is MDHEN and CDR2 SYDVKM. The CDR3 DNA reads TGTGCCAGCAGTTTAGGCAGGTTTTATAGCAATCAGCCCCAGCATTTT. Translation: CASSLGRFYSNQPQHF. The full variable domain, with the rest looked up from reference TRBV28 and TRBJ1-5, is DVKVTQSSRYLVKRTGEKVFLECVQDMDHENMFWYRQDPGLGLRLIYFSYDVKMKEKGDIPEGYSVSREKKERFSLILESASTNQTSMYLCASSLGRFYSNQPQHFGDGTRLSIL.

This clone was counted only a few times. V gene TRBV9 combines with J gene TRBJ1-2, with a weak D call TRBD1 (5 bases). The germline gives CDR1 SGDLS, CDR2 YYNGEE. CDR3 length: 14 amino acids. V lost 3 bases to trimming and J lost 3 bases, with 12 bases between them. The CDR3 DNA reads TGTGCCAGCAGCGCTGGGACGGAGCACTATGGCTACACCTTC. It translates to CASSAGTEHYGYTF.

The chain links TRBV28 to TRBJ1-3; 7 nucleotides match TRBD1. CDR1 and CDR2 (germline): MDHEN, SYDVKM. Germline trimming cut 5 bases from V and 2 bases from J; bases unmatched to any gene: 6. The CDR3 covers 15 residues. Here the CDR3 DNA reads TGTGCCAGCAGTGCCTCCGGGACAGCTGGAAACACCATATATTTT. Residues: CASSASGTAGNTIYF.

This clone was picked up one time. The rearrangement uses TRBV6-9 and TRBJ2-7, with D maybe TRBD2 (5 bases). CDR3 length: 15 residues. Per germline, CDR1 MNHGY and CDR2 SVAAGI. V was shortened by 3 bases and J by 4 bases, with 16 bases between the two germline ends. Here the CDR3 reads CASSYTAGLPYEQYF. CDR3 in DNA: TGTGCCAGCAGTTACACGGCGGGCCTACCATACGAGCAGTACTTC.